This T cell receptor beta chain was observed in a study of cytomegalovirus exposure and HLA in healthy donors. Broader study findings: The study listed approximately 170 cytomegalovirus-associated TCR beta chains. Most TCRs appeared rarely, but some public TCRs recurred in many donors.

PCR amplification relied on 60 Vbeta primers (plus 13 Jbeta primers). Original analysis: In a later analysis, the count reached 74 million or so unique TCR beta chains, with approximately 11 million shared. TCRdb's copy holds only in-frame clones and misses some; the assay was immunoSEQ multiplex PCR. Clone size and V and J calls were adopted from that table, with D and trimming inferred from the DNA. The sample holds some 120,000 clones; over 75% are singletons and the top ten take around 1.5%. A remark on this clone: Its specificity is not known.

Nominally healthy donors provided the samples, though records likely missed some immune exposures. The V segment lost 4 bases and the J segment 8 bases; nucleotides outside the gene matches: 10. Germline V gives CDR1 SGHAT, CDR2 FQNNGV. The CDR3 is 15 residues long. This chain joins TRBV11-2 and TRBJ1-5, with 8 bases lining up with TRBD1. The source material was PBMCs. The sequence was obtained from a woman between 18 and 29 years old in good health and CMV-seronegative. The CDR3 protein is CASSSGTGGEEPQHF. CDR3 DNA sequence: TGTGCCAGCAGCTCAGGAACAGGGGGGGAAGAGCCCCAGCATTTT.